This is a list of T cell receptor beta chains from one sample in a study of CD8+CD57+ T cells in acquired aplastic anemia. TCRdb independently ran MiXCR on the reads; one entry per CDR3 protein. The sample shows 400,000 to 450,000 distinct CDR3 sequences, roughly 64% of them seen only once. The sample comprised sorted CD4+, CD8+, or CD8+CD57+ T cells (not recorded which) from PBMCs. The source of these receptors is a human donor in good health, serving as a control. The CDR3 runs from the conserved cysteine through the conserved F or W. A D gene is named only where the DNA matches it firmly. Clone size is shown for a subset of rows, as once, few, many or a class of expanded clone.

abundance | j_gene | d_gene | v_gene | CDR3aa | CDR3nt
many | TRBJ2-3 | NA | TRBV6-1 | CASGDTDTQYF | TGTGCCAGCGGGGACACAGATACGCAGTATTTT
NA | TRBJ2-7 | NA | TRBV5-6 | CASSTGARSSVQYF | TGTGCCAGCAGCACGGGGGCAAGGTCTAGCGTGCAGTACTTC
many | TRBJ2-7 | NA | TRBV6-2/TRBV6-3 | CASRSHGGVLYEQYF | TGTGCCAGCAGGTCACACGGCGGGGTCCTCTACGAGCAGTACTTC
NA | TRBJ1-1 | NA | TRBV20-1 | CSARRGRGGVF | TGCAGTGCTAGACGTGGCAGGGGAGGAGTCTTT
NA | TRBJ2-5 | TRBD2 | TRBV11-2 | CASSCRASGGHQETQYF | TGTGCCAGCAGCTGCCGGGCTAGCGGGGGTCACCAAGAGACCCAGTACTTC
few | TRBJ1-2 | TRBD1 | TRBV4-3 | CASSDLRQGVDGYTF | TGCGCCAGCAGTGATTTGCGGCAGGGGGTAGACGGCTACACCTTC
NA | TRBJ1-6 | NA | TRBV3-1 | CASSQEQGLTTGSPLHF | TGTGCCAGCAGCCAAGAGCAGGGTCTCACAACGGGCTCACCCCTCCACTTT
NA | TRBJ2-7 | TRBD1 | TRBV7-4 | CASSLPDRVNYEQYF | TGTGCCAGCAGCTTGCCGGACAGGGTTAACTACGAGCAGTACTTC
NA | TRBJ1-2 | NA | TRBV5-8 | CASSGGDNYGYTF | TGTGCCAGCAGCGGCGGAGACAACTATGGCTACACCTTC
NA | TRBJ2-3 | NA | TRBV7-2 | CASSQAGTTHTQYF | TGTGCCAGCAGCCAGGCGGGGACGACACATACGCAGTATTTT
NA | TRBJ1-1 | NA | TRBV2 | CASSESTNTEGFF | TGTGCCAGCAGCGAAAGCACGAACACTGAAGGTTTCTTT
NA | TRBJ2-5 | NA | TRBV19 | CASSTEGETQYF | TGTGCCAGTAGTACGGAGGGAGAGACCCAGTACTTC
NA | TRBJ2-3 | TRBD2 | TRBV29-1 | CSVSGLAAPTDTQYF | TGCAGCGTTAGCGGACTAGCGGCCCCCACAGATACGCAGTATTTT
NA | TRBJ1-3 | NA | TRBV10-3 | CAISVDSGSTIYF | TGTGCCATCAGTGTGGACTCTGGAAGCACCATATATTTT
once | TRBJ1-6 | NA | TRBV7-3 | CASSSQKDSPLHF | TGTGCCAGCAGCTCTCAGAAGGATTCACCCCTCCACTTT